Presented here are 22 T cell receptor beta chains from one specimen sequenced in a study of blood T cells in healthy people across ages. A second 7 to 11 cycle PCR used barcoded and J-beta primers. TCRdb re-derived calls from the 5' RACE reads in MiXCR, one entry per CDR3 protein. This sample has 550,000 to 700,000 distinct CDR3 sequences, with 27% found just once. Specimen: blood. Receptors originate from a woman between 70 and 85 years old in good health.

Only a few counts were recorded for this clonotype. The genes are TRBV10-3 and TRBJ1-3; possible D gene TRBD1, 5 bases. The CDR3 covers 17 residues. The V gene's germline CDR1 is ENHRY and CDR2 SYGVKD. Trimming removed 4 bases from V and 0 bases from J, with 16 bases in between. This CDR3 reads CAISGREGRSSGNTIYF. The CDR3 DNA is TGTGCCATCAGTGGAAGGGAGGGACGGAGCTCTGGAAACACCATATATTTT.

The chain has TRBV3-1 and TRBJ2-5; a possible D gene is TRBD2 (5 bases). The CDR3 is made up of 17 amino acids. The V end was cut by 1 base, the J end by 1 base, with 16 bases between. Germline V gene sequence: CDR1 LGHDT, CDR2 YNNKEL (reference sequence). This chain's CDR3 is CASSQADLGLFQETQYF. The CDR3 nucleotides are TGTGCCAGCAGCCAAGCGGACCTAGGACTGTTCCAAGAGACCCAGTACTTC.

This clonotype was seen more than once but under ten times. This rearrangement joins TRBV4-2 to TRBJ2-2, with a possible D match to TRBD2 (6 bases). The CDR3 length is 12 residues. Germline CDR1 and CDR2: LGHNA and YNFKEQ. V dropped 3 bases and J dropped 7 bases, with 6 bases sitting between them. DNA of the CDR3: TGTGCCAGCAGCCAGCGGGGCGGGGAGCTGTTTTTT. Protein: CASSQRGGELFF.

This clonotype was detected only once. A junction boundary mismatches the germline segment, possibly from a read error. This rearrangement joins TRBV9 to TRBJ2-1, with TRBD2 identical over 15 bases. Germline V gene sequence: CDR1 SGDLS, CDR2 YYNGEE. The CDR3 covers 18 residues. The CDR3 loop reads CASSVRGVGTSGGNEQLF. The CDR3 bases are TGTGCCAGCAGCGTAAGAGGGGTGGGGACTAGCGGGGGGAATGAGCAGCTCTTC.

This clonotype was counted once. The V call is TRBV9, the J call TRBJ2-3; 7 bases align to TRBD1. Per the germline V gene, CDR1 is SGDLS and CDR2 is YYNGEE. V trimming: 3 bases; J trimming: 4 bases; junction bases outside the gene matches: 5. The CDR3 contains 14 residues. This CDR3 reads CASSADRSADTQYF. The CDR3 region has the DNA TGTGCCAGCAGCGCGGACAGGTCCGCAGATACGCAGTATTTT.

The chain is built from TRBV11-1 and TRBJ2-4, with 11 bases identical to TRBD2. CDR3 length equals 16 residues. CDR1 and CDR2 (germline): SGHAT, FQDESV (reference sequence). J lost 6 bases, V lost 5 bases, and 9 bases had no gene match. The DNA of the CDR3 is TGTGCCAGCAGCAGAGGTAGCGGGGGGGCCGGAAACATTCAGTACTTC. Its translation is CASSRGSGGAGNIQYF.

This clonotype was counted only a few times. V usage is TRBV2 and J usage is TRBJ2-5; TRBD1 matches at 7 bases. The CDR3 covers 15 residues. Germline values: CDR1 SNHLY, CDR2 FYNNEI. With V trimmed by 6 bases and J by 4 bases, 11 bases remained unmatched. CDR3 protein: CASSPVRGIAETQYF. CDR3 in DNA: TGTGCCAGCAGCCCTGTCAGGGGGATCGCAGAGACCCAGTACTTC.

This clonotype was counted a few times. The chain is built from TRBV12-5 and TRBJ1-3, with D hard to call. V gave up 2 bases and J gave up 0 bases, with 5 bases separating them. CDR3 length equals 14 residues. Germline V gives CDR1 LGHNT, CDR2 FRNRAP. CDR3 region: CASGLRASGNTIYF. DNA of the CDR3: TGTGCTAGTGGTTTGCGGGCCTCTGGAAACACCATATATTTT.

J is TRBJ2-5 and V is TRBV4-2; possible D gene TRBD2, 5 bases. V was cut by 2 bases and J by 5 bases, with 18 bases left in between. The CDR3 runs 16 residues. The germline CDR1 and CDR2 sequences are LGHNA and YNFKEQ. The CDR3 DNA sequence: TGTGCCAGCAGCCAACTCCTAGCATCAGACGTGGAGACCCAGTACTTC. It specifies CASSQLLASDVETQYF.

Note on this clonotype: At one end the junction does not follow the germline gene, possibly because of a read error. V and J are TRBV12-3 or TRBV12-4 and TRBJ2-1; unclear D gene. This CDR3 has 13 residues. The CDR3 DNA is TGTGCCAGCAGTTTCGCTTTTAGCAATCAGCAGTTCTTC. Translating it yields CASSFAFSNQQFF.

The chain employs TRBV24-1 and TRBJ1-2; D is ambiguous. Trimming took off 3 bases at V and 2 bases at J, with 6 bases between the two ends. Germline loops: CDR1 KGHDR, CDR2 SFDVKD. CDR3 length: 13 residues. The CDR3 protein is CATSDPHNYGYTF. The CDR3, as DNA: TGTGCCACCAGTGATCCCCACAACTATGGCTACACCTTC.

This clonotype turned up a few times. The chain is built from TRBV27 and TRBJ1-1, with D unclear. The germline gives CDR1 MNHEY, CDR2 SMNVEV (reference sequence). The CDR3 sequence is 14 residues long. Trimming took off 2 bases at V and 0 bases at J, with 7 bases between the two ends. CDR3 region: CASSLGRLNTEAFF. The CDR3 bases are TGTGCCAGCAGTTTAGGCAGATTGAACACTGAAGCTTTCTTT.

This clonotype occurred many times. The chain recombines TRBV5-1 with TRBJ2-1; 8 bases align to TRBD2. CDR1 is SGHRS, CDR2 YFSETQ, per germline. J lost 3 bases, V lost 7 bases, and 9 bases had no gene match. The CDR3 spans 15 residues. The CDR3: CASRLSGTNYNEQFF. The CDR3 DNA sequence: TGCGCCAGCCGTCTTAGCGGGACCAACTACAATGAGCAGTTCTTC.

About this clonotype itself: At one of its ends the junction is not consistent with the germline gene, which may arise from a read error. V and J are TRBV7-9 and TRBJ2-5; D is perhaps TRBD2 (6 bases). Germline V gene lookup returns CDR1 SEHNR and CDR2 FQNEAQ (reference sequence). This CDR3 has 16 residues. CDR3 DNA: TGTGCCAGCAGCTTTATATTGGGACTTCGCGGGGAGACCCAGCACTTC. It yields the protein CASSFILGLRGETQHF. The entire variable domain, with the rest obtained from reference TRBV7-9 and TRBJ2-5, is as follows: DTGVSQNPRHKITKRGQNVTFRCDPISEHNRLYWYRQTLGQGPEFLTYFQNEAQLEKSRLLSDRFSAERPKGSFSTLEIQRTEQGDSAMYLCASSFILGLRGETQHFGPGTRLLVL.

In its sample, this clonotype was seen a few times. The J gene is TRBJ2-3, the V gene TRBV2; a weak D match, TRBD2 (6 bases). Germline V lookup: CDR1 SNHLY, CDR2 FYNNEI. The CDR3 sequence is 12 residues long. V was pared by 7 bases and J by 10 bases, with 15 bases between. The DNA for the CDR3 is TGTGCCAGCACAAGTAACTCGGGAGCGCAGTATTTT. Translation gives CASTSNSGAQYF.

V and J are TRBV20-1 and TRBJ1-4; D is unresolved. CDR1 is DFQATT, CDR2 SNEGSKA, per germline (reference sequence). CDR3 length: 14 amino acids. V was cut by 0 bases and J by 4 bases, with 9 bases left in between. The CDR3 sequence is CSARDLGNNEKLFF. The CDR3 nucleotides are TGCAGTGCTAGAGATCTAGGAAATAATGAAAAACTGTTTTTT.

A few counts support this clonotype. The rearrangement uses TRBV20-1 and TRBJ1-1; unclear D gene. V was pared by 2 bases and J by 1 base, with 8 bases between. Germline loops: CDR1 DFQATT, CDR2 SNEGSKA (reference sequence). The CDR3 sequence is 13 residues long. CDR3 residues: CSARSTANTEAFF. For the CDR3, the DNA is TGCAGTGCTAGAAGTACAGCGAACACTGAAGCTTTCTTT.

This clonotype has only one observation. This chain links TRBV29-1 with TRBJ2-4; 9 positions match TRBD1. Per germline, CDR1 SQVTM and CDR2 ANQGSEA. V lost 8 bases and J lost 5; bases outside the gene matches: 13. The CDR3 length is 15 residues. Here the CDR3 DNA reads TGCAGCCCTTTCGGGGACAGGGCGGAGGAAAACATTCAGTACTTC. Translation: CSPFGDRAEENIQYF.

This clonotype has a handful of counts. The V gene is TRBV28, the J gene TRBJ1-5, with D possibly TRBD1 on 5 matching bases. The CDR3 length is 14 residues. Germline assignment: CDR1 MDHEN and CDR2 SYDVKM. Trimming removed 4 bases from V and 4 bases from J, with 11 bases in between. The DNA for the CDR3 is TGTGCCAGCAGTTCTCAGGGTAGAAATCAGCCCCAGCATTTT. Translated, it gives CASSSQGRNQPQHF.

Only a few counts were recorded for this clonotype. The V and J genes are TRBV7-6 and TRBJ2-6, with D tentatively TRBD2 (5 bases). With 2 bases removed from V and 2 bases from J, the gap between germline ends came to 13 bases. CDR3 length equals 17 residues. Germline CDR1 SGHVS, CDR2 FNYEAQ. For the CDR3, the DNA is TGTGCCAGCAGCTTATTGGTTCCGGGGACTGGGGCCAACGTCCTGACTTTC. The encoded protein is CASSLLVPGTGANVLTF.

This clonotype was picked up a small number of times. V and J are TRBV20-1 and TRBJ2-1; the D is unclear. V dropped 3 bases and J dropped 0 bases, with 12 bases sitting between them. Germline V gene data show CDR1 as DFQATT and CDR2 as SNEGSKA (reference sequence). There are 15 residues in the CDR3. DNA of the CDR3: TGCAGTGCTAGGGATATAGTGGTCTCCTACAATGAGCAGTTCTTC. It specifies CSARDIVVSYNEQFF.

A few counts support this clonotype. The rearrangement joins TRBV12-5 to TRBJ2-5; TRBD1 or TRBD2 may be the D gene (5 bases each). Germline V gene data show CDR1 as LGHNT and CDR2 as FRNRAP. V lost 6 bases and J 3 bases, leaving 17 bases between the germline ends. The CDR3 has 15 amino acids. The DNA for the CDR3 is TGTGCTAGTGGATCGGGGCAGGGCACAGAAGAGACCCAGTACTTC. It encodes CASGSGQGTEETQYF.